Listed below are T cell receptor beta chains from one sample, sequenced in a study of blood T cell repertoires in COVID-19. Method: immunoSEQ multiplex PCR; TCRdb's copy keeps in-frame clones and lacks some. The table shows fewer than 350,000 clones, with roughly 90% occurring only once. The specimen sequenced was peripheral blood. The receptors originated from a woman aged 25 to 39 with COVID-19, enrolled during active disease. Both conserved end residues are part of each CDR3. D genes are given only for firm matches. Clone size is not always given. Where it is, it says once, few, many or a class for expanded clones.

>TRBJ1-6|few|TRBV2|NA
CASAGTSSYNSPLHF
TGTGCCAGCGCGGGGACGAGCTCCTATAATTCACCCCTCCACTTT
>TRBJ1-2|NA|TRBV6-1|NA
CASSEGPIDGYTF
TGTGCCAGCAGTGAAGGCCCTATAGATGGCTACACCTTC
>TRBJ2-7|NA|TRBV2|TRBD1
CASSFQGAGSYEQYF
TGTGCCAGCAGTTTTCAGGGGGCGGGCTCCTACGAGCAGTACTTC
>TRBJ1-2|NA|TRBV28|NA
CASSLGLNYGYTF
TGTGCCAGCAGTTTGGGACTTAACTATGGCTACACCTTC
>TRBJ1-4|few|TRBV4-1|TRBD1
CASSQVVGGGEKLFF
TGCGCCAGCAGCCAAGTAGTAGGGGGCGGTGAAAAACTGTTTTTT
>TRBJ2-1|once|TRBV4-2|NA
CASSQDPVSGTYNEQFF
TGTGCCAGCAGCCAAGATCCGGTTTCGGGAACCTACAATGAGCAGTTCTTC
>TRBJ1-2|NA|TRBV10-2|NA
CASMSTVNYGYTF
TGCGCCAGCATGAGCACAGTTAACTATGGCTACACCTTC
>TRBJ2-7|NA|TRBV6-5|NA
CASSYGGGGYEQYF
TGTGCCAGCAGTTACGGGGGAGGAGGCTACGAGCAGTACTTC
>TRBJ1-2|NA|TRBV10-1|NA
CASSDRVGPSYGYTF
TGCGCCAGCAGTGATAGAGTGGGGCCTTCTTATGGCTACACCTTC
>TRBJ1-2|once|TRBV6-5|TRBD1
CASSPLRQGDYGYTF
TGTGCCAGCAGCCCCTTGAGGCAGGGGGACTATGGCTACACCTTC